This T cell receptor beta chain was sequenced during a study of CD8 T cells in ankylosing spondylitis. As regards this clonotype: What it binds is not known.

Germline V gene lookup returns CDR1 MNHEY and CDR2 SVGAGI. V was pared by 2 bases and J by 5 bases, with 4 bases of the junction left unmatched. The length of the CDR3 is 14 residues. Whole-study findings and limits: A motif of fewer than ten highly homologous TCR beta variants was seen as apparently characteristic of ankylosing spondylitis blood.

TCRdb re-called the 5' RACE reads through MiXCR, storing one row per CDR3 protein. This sample has roughly 670,000 distinct CDR3 sequences; around 19% occur once, and the top ten carry under 20%. This clonotype was sampled from a male donor with ankylosing spondylitis. The sample comprised blood, either unsorted or a sorted T cell fraction (not recorded which). The J gene is TRBJ2-3, the V gene TRBV6-5; 7 bases are shared with TRBD1. DNA of the CDR3: TGTGCCAGCAGTTACGACGACAGGGAAGATACGCAGTATTTT. It specifies CASSYDDREDTQYF.